This T cell receptor beta chain is from a study of OX40 agonist ivuxolimab in advanced cancers. TCRdb keeps only in-frame clones here, not all; method: immunoSEQ multiplex PCR. In the table there are approximately 23,000 clones, 73% of which are singletons. Points from the study as a whole: Researchers report that CD8+ T cells had, on average, more expanded clones than CD4+.

In the case of this clone: Its antigen is unknown.

Unmatched junction bases numbered 3, after V lost 4 bases and J lost 1 base. CDR1 and CDR2 from the germline V gene are SGHRS and YFSETQ. The CDR3 is 14 amino acids. The clonotype originates from an adult with an advanced solid tumor such as melanoma, head and neck, liver or kidney cancer. The chain uses TRBV5-1 and TRBJ2-7, with 9 bases that match TRBD1. The sequenced sample was CD4+ or CD8+ T cells sorted from blood, obtained in a trial of the OX40 agonist ivuxolimab. This CDR3 is CASSLGQGSYEQYF. The CDR3 DNA is TGCGCCAGCAGCCTAGGACAGGGGTCCTACGAGCAGTACTTC.